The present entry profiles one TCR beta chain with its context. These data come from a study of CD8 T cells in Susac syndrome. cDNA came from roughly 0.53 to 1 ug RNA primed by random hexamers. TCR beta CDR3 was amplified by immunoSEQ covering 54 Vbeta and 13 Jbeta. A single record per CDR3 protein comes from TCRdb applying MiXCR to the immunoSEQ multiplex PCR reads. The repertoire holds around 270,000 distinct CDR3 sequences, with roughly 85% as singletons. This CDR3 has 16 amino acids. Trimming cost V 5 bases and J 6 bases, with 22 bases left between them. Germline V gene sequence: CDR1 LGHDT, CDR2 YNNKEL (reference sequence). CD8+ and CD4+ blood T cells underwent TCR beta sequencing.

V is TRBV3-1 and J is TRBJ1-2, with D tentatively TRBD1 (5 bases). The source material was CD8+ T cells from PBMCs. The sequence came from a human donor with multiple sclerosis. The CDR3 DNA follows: TGTGCCAGCAGCTATACGGGACGGATTAGAGGAGATGGCTACACCTTC. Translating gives CASSYTGRIRGDGYTF.